The following is a TCR beta chain sequence with its context. This clonotype was picked up many times. This clone's antigen is unknown. No qualities accompany the bases; no much larger clone lies one base away. This sample was taken from a study of Graves' ophthalmopathy and Graves' hyperthyroidism (dated by TCRdb to between 2018 and 2020). The study in broad terms: Peripheral blood was collected at initial diagnosis, before any treatment. To tell Graves' ophthalmopathy apart from Graves' hyperthyroidism, and to predict which patients would progress to ophthalmopathy, the study relied on TCR beta repertoire signatures. The 75 to 100 discovery patients were divided at random into training and test sets in a 7:3 ratio. The independent validation cohort included some 19 hyperthyroidism patients plus 17 patients who later progressed from hyperthyroidism to ophthalmopathy. Following sample collection, hyperthyroidism patients were given methimazole at a starting dose of 30 mg daily, and ophthalmopathy patients were given high-dose intravenous methylprednisolone. In total, 135 blood samples were TCR-sequenced: 40 to 45 ophthalmopathy, under 85 hyperthyroidism and approximately 17 hyperthyroidism-to-ophthalmopathy patients. In a handful of hyperthyroidism patients, the T-cell repertoire of thyroid tissue was compared with the T-cell repertoire of blood. To explore V-J signatures that separate ophthalmopathy from hyperthyroidism, a discovery set of 100 patients was enrolled, consisting of about 45 with ophthalmopathy and about 60 with stable hyperthyroidism. Broader findings and caveats from the paper: In validation, the model predicted ophthalmopathy progression with about 64% sensitivity and around 72% specificity; roughly eleven predicted patients were CT-confirmed with GO in a median of approximately six months. Sample size was not predetermined statistically, and investigators were not blinded to group allocation. In cross-validation, the 13-signature model distinguished ophthalmopathy from stable hyperthyroidism with nearly 90% sensitivity and almost 83% specificity, and in the test set the corresponding values were about 80% and 75%. Most expanded thyroid clonotypes with a frequency above 0.001 also appeared in blood, which suggests that blood repertoires may reflect the immune response in the thyroid.

For repertoire sequencing, TCR beta CDR3 regions were amplified from RNA transcripts. A first-round RT-PCR used HTBI primers with the Qiagen OneStep RT-PCR kit, followed by a second-round multiplex PCR, size selection and purification. Sequencing of the libraries was carried out on an Illumina HiSeq2000 in paired-end mode with 100 bp reads. The paper's processing steps were these. SOAPnuke was used to process the reads, removing any read that contained adapters or uncalled bases, had a mean Phred below 15, or lacked an exact match to the constant primer or identifier. High-quality paired reads were merged with COPE v1.2.5. Each unique nucleotide sequence was defined as a clonotype, and clonotypes were aligned to IMGT TRB V, D and J references with MiTCR v1.1. Analysis was restricted to V-J combinations with a frequency above 0.0001, which covered about 99% of repertoires. A TCR clonal expansion and chaos score per V-J combination was defined as the ratio of F50 clonal expansion to chaos observed in the TCRdist matrix. Welch's t-statistics and random forest were used to reduce the features to 10 to 15 V-J combinations, which were then used as input to a naive Bayes classifier. The Morisita-Horn index was used to measure how similar the thyroid and blood repertoires were. The public reads were reanalyzed by TCRdb: fastp trimming at Q25, MiXCR alignment, in-frame beta chains only. Each CDR3 protein appears once, grouped with its most common genes and DNA. The V and J calls and clone size come from TCRdb's table, not from the authors' own analysis. The sample records roughly 480,000 distinct CDR3 sequences, 13% to 15% of which are singletons. The ten largest clones take up around 9.8% of the sample.

Ophthalmopathy patients had moderately to severely active disease, Clinical Activity Score of at least 3, NOSPECS grade of at least 4, and disease duration under 3 months. Patients with other autoimmune diseases, uncontrolled infections, pregnancy or lactation were excluded from the study. Clinical symptoms, serum thyroxine, TRAb, thyroid ultrasound and orbital computed tomography formed the basis of the diagnosis. Using Ficoll-Paque density gradient centrifugation, PBMCs were isolated from 9.5 to 10 ml of fresh peripheral blood. Total RNA was extracted with Trizol reagent and quality-checked on an Agilent 2100 Bioanalyzer. The sample consisted of blood. This clonotype originated in a woman under 40 with Graves' ophthalmopathy. Donor details come from another sample of the same person, matched by shared clones.

The DNA sequence reads TGTGCCAGCAGCCCGACTAGCATCCACGAGCAGTACTTC. The encoded protein is CASSPTSIHEQYF. Rearrangement joined TRBV6-1 to TRBJ2-7, with 7 bases aligning to TRBD2. The CDR3 goes from the cysteine to the phenylalanine over 13 residues. The only DNA kept is the CDR3, 39 bases in frame from the first base. CDR1 and CDR2 are drawn from the germline V gene: MNHNS, SASEGT. For this chain, trimming is 6 bases at the V end and 5 bases at the J end, and the number of junction bases without a gene match is 7.